These 7 T cell receptor beta chains were all obtained from the same sample, sequenced in a study of monozygotic twins with inflammatory bowel disease. Using the 5' RACE reads, TCRdb records one entry per CDR3 protein without DNA. The listing contains fewer than 200,000 distinct CDR3 sequences. The source material was blood. The source of these receptors is a human donor with ulcerative colitis or Crohn's disease, or a healthy co-twin of an affected twin (not recorded which).

The chain uses TRBV6-6 and TRBJ1-5. The CDR3 has 12 amino acids. The V gene's germline CDR1 is MNHNY and CDR2 SVGAGI (reference sequence). CDR3 protein: CASSYTNQPQHF.

V usage is TRBV24-1 and J usage is TRBJ2-7; TCRdb names TRBD1, which stays unverified in the absence of DNA. Germline CDR1 KGHDR, CDR2 SFDVKD. The CDR3 covers 13 residues. CDR3 protein: CATSDPPHEEQYF.

V is TRBV15 and J is TRBJ1-2. Germline assignment: CDR1 LNHNV and CDR2 YYDKDF (reference sequence). This CDR3 contains 14 residues. The CDR3 reads CATSEVRANYGYTF. The variable domain in full, completed from reference TRBV15 and TRBJ1-2, reads DAMVIQNPRYQVTQFGKPVTLSCSQTLNHNVMYWYQQKSSQAPKLLFHYYDKDFNNEADTPDNFQSRRPNTSFCFLDIRSPGLGDTAMYLCATSEVRANYGYTFGSGTRLTVV.

V is TRBV20-1 and J is TRBJ2-7; TCRdb outputs TRBD1, but without DNA this stays unchecked. From germline, CDR1 is DFQATT and CDR2 SNEGSKA (reference sequence). This CDR3 region has 14 residues. The chain's CDR3 is CSAREDRGSDEQYF.

The chain joins TRBV5-4 to TRBJ2-3; the TRBD1 assignment by TCRdb is unverifiable without DNA. This CDR3 comprises 18 residues. Looked up from germline, CDR1 is SGHNT and CDR2 is YYREEE (reference sequence). The CDR3 protein is CASSPGVLSLSSADTQYF.

V is TRBV7-2 and J is TRBJ1-1; TCRdb indicates TRBD1, and absent DNA this call remains unverified. CDR1 is SGHTA and CDR2 is FQGNSA in the germline V gene. The CDR3 runs 19 residues. The CDR3 spells CASSLSYGGSKGGSTEAFF.

The rearrangement uses TRBV11-1 and TRBJ2-1; TCRdb reports TRBD1, a call that lacks DNA to check it against. CDR1 is SGHAT, CDR2 FQDESV, per germline (reference sequence). This CDR3 has 14 residues. This chain's CDR3 is CASSDSEVVNEQFF.